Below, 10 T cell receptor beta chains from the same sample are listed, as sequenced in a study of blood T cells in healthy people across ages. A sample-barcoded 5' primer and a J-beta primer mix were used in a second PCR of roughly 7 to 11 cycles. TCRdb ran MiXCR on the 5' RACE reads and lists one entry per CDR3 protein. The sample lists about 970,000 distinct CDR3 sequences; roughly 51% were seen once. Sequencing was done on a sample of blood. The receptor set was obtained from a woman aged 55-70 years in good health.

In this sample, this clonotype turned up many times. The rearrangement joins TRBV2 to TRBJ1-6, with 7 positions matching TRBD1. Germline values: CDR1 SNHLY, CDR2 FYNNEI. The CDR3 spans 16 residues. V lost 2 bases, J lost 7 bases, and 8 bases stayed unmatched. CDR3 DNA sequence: TGTGCCAGCAGTGAAAGAGGAGGGGGCAGGAATTCACCCCTCCACTTT. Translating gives CASSERGGGRNSPLHF. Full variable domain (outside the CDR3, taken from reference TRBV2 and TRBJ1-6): EPEVTQTPSHQVTQMGQEVILRCVPISNHLYFYWYRQILGQKVEFLVSFYNNEISEKSEIFDDQFSVERPDGSNFTLKIRSTKLEDSAMYFCASSERGGGRNSPLHFGNGTRLTVT.

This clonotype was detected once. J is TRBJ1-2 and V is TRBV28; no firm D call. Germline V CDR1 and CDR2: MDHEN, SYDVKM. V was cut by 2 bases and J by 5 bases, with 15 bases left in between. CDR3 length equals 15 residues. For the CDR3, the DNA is TGTGCCAGCAGTTTAATCCAGACCCAAAGATATGGCTACACCTTC. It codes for CASSLIQTQRYGYTF.

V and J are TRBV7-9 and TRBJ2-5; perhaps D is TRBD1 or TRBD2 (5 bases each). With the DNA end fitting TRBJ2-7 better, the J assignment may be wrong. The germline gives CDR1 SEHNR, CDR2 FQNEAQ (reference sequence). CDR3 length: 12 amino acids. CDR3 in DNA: TGTGCCAGCAGCTTAGAAGGGACCGAGCAGTACTTC. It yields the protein CASSLEGTEQYF.

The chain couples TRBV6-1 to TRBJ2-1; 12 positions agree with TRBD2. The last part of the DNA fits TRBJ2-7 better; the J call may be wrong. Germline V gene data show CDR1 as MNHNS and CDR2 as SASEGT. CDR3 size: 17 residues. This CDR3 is CASSPVSFTSGRHEQYF. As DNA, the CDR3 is TGTGCCAGCAGTCCGGTCTCCTTTACTAGCGGGAGGCACGAGCAGTACTTC.

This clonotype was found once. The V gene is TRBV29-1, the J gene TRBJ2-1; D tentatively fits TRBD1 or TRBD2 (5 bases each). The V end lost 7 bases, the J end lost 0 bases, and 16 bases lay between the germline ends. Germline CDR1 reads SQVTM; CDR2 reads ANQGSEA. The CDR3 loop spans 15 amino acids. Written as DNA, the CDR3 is TGCAGCGCCTACTCGTGGGGGAGCTCCTACAATGAGCAGTTCTTC. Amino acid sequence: CSAYSWGSSYNEQFF.

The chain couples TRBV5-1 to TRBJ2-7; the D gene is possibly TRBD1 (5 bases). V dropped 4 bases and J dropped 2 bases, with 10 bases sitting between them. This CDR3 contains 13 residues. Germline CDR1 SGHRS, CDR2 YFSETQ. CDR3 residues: CASSPDIAYEQYF. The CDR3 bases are TGCGCCAGCAGCCCGGACATAGCCTACGAGCAGTACTTC. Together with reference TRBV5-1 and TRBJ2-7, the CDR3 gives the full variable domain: KAGVTQTPRYLIKTRGQQVTLSCSPISGHRSVSWYQQTPGQGLQFLFEYFSETQRNKGNFPGRFSGRQFSNSRSEMNVSTLELGDSALYLCASSPDIAYEQYFGPGTRLTVT.

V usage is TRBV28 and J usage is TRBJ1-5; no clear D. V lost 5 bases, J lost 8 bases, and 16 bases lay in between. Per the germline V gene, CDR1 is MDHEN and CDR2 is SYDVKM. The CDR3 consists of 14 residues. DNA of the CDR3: TGTGCCAGCAGTCCCCTTGTAGGTCTGGAGCCCCAGCATTTT. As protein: CASSPLVGLEPQHF.

The CDR3 sequence is CASSQGGGRGDEQYF. In nucleotides, the CDR3 is TGCGCCAGCAGCCAAGGTGGCGGGAGGGGCGATGAGCAGTACTTC. The J gene is TRBJ2-5, the V gene TRBV4-1; 9 nucleotides line up with TRBD2. J gave up 11 bases and V 1 base, and 11 bases lay outside the gene matches. Looked up from germline, CDR1 is MGHRA and CDR2 is YSYEKL. The CDR3 runs to 15 residues.

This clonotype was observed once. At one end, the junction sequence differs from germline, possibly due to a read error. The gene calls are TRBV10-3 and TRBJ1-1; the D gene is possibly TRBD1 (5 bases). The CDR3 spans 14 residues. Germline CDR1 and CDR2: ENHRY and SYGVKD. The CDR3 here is CAISKSQGETEAFF. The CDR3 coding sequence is TGTGCCATCAGTAAGTCGCAGGGAGAGACTGAAGCTTTCTTT.

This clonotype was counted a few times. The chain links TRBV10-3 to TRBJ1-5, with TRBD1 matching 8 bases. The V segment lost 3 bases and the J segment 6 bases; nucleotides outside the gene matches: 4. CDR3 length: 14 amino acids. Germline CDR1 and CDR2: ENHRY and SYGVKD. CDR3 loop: CAISDTGGRQPQHF. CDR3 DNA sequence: TGTGCCATCAGTGACACAGGGGGTCGTCAGCCCCAGCATTTT.